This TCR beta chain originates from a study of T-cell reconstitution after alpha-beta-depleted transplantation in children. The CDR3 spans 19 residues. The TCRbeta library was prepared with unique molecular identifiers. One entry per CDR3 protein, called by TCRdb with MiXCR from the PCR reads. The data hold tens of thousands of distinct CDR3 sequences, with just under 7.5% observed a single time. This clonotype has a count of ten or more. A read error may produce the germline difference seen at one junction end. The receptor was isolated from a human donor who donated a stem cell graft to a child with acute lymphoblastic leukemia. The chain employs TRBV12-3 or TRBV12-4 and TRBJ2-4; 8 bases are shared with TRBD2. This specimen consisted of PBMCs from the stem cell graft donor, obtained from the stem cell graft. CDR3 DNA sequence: TGTGCCATCAGTCCCACCTCCTCCCGGGTAGCGGGATACAAAAACATTCAGTACTTC. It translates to CAISPTSSRVAGYKNIQYF.